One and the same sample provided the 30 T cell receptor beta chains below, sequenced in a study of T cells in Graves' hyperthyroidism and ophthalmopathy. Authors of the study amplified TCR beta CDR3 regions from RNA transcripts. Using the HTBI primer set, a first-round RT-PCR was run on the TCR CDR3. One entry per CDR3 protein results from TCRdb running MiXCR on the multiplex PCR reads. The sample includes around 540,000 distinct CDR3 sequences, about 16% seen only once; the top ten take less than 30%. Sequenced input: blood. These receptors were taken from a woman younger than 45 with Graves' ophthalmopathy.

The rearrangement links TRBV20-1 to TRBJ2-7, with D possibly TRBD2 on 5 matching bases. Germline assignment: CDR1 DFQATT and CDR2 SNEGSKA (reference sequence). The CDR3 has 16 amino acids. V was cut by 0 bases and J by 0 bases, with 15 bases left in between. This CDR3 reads CSARDPVRGSSYEQYF. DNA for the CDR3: TGCAGTGCTAGAGATCCTGTCCGGGGTAGCTCCTACGAGCAGTACTTC.

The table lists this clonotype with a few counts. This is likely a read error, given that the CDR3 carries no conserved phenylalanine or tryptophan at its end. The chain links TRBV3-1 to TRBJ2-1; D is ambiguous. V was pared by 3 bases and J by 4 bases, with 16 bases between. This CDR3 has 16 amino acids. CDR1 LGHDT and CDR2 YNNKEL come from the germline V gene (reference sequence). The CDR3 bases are TGTGCCAGCAGCCAGGATCCGGATGGGGATTACAATGAGCAGTTCCTC. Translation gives CASSQDPDGDYNEQFL.

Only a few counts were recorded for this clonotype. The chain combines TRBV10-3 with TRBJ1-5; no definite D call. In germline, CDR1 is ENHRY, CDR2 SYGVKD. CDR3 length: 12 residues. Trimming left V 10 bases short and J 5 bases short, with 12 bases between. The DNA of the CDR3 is TGTGCCACCCAACACGGTGATCAGCCCCAGCATTTT. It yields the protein CATQHGDQPQHF.

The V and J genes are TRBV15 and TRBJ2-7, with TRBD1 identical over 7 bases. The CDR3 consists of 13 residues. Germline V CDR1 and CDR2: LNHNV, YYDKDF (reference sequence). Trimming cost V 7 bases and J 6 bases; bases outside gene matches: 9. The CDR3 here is CATTQRGRGEQYF. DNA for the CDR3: TGTGCCACCACCCAGAGGGGGCGCGGCGAGCAGTACTTC.

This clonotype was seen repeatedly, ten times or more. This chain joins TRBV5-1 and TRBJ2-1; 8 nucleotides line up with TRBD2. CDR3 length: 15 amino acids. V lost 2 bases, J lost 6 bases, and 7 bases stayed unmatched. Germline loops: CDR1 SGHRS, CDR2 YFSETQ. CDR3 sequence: CASSFSGGPSNEQFF. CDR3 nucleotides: TGCGCCAGCAGCTTCTCGGGAGGGCCGAGCAATGAGCAGTTCTTC.

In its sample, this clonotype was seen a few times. CDR3 sequence (DNA): TGCAGTGCTGGGACAGGGAGTGGAAACACCATATATTTT. This codes for CSAGTGSGNTIYF. The genes are TRBV20-1 and TRBJ1-3; 9 bases match TRBD1. V gave up 5 bases and J gave up 3 bases; unmatched junction bases: 2. Germline lookup yields CDR1 DFQATT and CDR2 SNEGSKA (reference sequence). The CDR3 is 13 amino acids.

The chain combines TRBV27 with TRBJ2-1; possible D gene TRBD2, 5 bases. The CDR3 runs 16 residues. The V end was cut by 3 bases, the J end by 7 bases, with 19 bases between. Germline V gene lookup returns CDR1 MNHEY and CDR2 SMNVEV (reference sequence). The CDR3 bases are TGTGCCAGCAGTTTCTATAGAGGGATCGGTGTAAATGAGCAGTTCTTC. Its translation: CASSFYRGIGVNEQFF.

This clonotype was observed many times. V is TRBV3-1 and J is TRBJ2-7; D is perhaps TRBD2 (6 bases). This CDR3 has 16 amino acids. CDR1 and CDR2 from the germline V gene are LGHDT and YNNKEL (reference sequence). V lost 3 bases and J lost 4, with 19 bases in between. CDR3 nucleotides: TGTGCCAGCAGCCAGCCACTCCGGGACTCCAAGTACGAGCAGTACTTC. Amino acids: CASSQPLRDSKYEQYF.

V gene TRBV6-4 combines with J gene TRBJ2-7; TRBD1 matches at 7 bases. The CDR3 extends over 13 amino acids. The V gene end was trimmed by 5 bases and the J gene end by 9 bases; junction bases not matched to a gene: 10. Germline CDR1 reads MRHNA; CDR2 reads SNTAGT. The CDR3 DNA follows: TGTGCCAGCAGTACCACGGTACAGGGGCGGCAGTACTTC. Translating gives CASSTTVQGRQYF.

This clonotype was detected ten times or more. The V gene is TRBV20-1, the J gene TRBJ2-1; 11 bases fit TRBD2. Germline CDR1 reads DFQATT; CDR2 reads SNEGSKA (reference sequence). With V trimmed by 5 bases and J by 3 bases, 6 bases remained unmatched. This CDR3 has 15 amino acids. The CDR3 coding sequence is TGCAGTGCTGCACCAACTAGCGGGAGCTACAATGAGCAGTTCTTC. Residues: CSAAPTSGSYNEQFF.

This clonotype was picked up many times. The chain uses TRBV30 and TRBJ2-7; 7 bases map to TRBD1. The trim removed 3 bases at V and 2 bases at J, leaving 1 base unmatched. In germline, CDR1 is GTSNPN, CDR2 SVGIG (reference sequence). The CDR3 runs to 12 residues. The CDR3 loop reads CAWSQGAYEQYF. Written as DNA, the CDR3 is TGTGCCTGGAGCCAGGGGGCCTACGAGCAGTACTTC.

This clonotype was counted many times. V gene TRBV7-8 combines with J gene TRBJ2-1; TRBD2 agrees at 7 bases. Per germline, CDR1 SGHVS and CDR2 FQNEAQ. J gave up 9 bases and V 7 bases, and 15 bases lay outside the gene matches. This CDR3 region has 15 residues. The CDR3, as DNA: TGTGCCAGCATCATTCTAGCGAGGTCGGGGGGTGAGCAGTTCTTC. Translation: CASIILARSGGEQFF.

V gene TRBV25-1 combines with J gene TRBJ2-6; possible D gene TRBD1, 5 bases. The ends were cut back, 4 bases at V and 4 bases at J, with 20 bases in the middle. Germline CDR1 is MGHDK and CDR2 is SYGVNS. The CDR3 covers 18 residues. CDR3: CASSGWFFKGSGANVLTF. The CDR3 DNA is TGTGCCAGCAGTGGTTGGTTTTTTAAGGGGTCCGGGGCCAACGTCCTGACTTTC.

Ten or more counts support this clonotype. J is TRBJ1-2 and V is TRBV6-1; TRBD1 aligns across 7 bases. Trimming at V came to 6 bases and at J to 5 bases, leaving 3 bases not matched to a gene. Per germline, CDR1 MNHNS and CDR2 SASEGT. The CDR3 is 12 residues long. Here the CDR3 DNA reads TGTGCCAGCAGCATACAGGGGTATGGCTACACCTTC. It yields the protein CASSIQGYGYTF.

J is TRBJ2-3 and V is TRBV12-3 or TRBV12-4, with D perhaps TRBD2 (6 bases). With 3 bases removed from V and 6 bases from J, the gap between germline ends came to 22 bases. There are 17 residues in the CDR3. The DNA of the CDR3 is TGTGCCAGCAGTTTTCCACGACTAGAGCCGGTTGTGGATACGCAGTATTTT. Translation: CASSFPRLEPVVDTQYF.

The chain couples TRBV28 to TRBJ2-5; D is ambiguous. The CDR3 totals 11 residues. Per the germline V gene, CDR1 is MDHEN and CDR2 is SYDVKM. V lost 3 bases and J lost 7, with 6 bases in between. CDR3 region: CASSFAGTQYF. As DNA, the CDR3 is TGTGCCAGCAGTTTTGCAGGGACCCAGTACTTC.

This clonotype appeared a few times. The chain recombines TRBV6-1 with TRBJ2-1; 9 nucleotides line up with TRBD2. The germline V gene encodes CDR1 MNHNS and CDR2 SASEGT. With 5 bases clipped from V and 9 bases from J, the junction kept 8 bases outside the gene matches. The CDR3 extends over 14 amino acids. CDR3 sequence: CASSPSGTSSEQFF. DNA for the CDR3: TGTGCCAGCAGTCCTAGCGGGACGAGCAGTGAGCAGTTCTTC.

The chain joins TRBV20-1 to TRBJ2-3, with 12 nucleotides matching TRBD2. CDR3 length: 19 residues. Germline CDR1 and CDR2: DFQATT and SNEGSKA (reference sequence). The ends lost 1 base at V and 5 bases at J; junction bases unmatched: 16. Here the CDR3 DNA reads TGCAGTGCTAGAGTCTACGCTAGCGGGAGGGCCAATAGGTTAGATACGCAGTATTTT. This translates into CSARVYASGRANRLDTQYF.

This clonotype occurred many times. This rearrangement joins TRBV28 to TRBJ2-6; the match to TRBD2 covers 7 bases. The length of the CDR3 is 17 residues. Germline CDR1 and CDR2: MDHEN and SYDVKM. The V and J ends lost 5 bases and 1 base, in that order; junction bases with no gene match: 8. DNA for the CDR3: TGTGCCAGCAGTGGGGCCATGGGGGGGTCTGGGGCCAACGTCCTGACTTTC. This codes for CASSGAMGGSGANVLTF.

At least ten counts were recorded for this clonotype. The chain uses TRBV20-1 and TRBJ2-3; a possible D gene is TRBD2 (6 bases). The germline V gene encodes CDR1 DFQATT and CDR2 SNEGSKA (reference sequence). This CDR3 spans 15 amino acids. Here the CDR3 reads CTPTTWRGDTDTQYF. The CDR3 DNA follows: TGCACCCCCACTACCTGGCGGGGAGACACAGATACGCAGTATTTT.

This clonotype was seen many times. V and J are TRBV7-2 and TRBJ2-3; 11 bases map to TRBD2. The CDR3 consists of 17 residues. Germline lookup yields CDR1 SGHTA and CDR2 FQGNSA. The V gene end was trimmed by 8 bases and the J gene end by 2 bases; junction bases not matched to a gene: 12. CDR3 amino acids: CASGGLAVPIPTDTQYF. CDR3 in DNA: TGTGCCAGCGGGGGACTAGCGGTTCCTATCCCCACAGATACGCAGTATTTT.

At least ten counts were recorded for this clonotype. As DNA, the CDR3 is TGTGCCAGCAGTCCCCGACAGGAACCCCTTTTAGCCAAAAACATTCAGTACTTC. Translating it yields CASSPRQEPLLAKNIQYF. J is TRBJ2-4 and V is TRBV12-3 or TRBV12-4; maybe TRBD1 (6 bases). The ends were cut back, 5 bases at V and 0 bases at J, with 20 bases in the middle. CDR3 size: 18 residues.

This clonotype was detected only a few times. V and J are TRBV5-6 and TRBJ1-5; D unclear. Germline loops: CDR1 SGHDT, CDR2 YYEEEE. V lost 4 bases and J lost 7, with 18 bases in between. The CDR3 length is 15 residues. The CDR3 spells CASSARPGGGQPQHF. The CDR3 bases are TGTGCCAGCAGCGCCCGTCCAGGAGGAGGCCAGCCCCAGCATTTT.

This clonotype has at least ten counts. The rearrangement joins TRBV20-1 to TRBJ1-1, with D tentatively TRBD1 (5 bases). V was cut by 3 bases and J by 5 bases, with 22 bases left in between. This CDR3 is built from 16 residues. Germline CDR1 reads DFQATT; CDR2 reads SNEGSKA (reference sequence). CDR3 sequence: CSARASRAGGWTEAFF. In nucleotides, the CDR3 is TGCAGTGCTAGGGCAAGCAGGGCGGGCGGATGGACTGAAGCTTTCTTT.

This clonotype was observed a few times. The CDR3, as DNA: TGTGCCAGCAGCGAGGAGGGGGGAGGAAACACTGAAGCTTTCTTT. It is translated as CASSEEGGGNTEAFF. The V and J genes are TRBV9 and TRBJ1-1, with a weak D call TRBD1 (6 bases). Germline assignment: CDR1 SGDLS and CDR2 YYNGEE. Between the trimmed V and J ends, which lost 3 bases and 2 bases, there was a span of 14 bases. The CDR3 length is 15 residues.

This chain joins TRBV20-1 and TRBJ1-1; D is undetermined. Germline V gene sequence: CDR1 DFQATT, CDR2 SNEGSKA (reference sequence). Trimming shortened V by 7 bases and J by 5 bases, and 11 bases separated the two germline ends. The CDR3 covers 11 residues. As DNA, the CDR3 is TGCAGTGGGACGCGGAGTACTGAAGCTTTCTTT. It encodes CSGTRSTEAFF.

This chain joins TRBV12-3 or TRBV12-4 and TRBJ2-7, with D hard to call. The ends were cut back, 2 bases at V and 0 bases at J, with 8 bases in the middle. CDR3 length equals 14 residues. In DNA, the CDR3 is TGTGCCAGCAGTTTAAGCCGGAGCTCCTACGAGCAGTACTTC. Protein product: CASSLSRSSYEQYF.

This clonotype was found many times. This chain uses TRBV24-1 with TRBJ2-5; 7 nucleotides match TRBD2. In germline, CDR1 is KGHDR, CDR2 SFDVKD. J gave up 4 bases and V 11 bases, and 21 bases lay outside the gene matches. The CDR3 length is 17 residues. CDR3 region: CASSAGDDSLARETQYF. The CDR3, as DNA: TGTGCCAGCTCGGCGGGAGATGATTCCTTGGCTCGAGAGACCCAGTACTTC.

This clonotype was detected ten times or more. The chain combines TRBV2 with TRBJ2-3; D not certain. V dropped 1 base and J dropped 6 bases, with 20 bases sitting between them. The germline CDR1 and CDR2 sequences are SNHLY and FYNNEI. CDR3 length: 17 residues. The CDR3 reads CASSEDVATAHLDTQYF. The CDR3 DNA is TGTGCCAGCAGTGAAGACGTTGCTACGGCGCATTTGGATACGCAGTATTTT.

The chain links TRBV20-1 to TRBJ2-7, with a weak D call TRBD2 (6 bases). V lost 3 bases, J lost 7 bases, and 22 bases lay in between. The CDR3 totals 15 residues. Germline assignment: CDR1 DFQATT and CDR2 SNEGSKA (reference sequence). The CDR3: CSASSFRDSIGEQYF. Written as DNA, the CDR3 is TGCAGTGCTAGTAGTTTCCGGGACTCCATCGGTGAGCAGTACTTC.